The rows below give T cell receptor beta chains drawn from one sample of a study of patients and donors after allogeneic stem cell transplantation. One entry per CDR3 protein results from TCRdb running MiXCR on the RT-PCR reads. The table records 9,000 to 15,000 distinct CDR3 sequences, approximately 25% of them present only once. Sequencing was performed on blood, either unsorted or a sorted T cell fraction (not recorded which). Receptors were obtained from a human donor who was either an allogeneic HSCT recipient or a stem cell or donor lymphocyte infusion donor (not recorded which). It is not recorded whose cells these are; they may come from a transplant donor. CDR3s include the opening cysteine and the closing phenylalanine or tryptophan. The D gene is left open where the match is weak. The listing skips clone size in some rows; elsewhere it reads once, few, many or a size class.

size,J,V,D,CDR3,DNA
-,TRBJ2-1,TRBV4-2,TRBD2,CASSQDWLAGNNEQFF,TGTGCCAGCAGCCAAGATTGGCTAGCGGGGAACAATGAGCAGTTCTTC
many,TRBJ1-1,TRBV2,-,CASSDPSGLGTEAFF,TGTGCCAGCAGTGATCCTTCAGGCCTGGGCACTGAAGCTTTCTTT
-,TRBJ2-3,TRBV6-5,-,CASRSGTASTDTQYF,TGTGCCAGCAGGAGCGGGACAGCTAGCACAGATACGCAGTATTTT
-,TRBJ2-3,TRBV12-3/TRBV12-4,-,CASSFVRTDTQYF,TGTGCCAGCAGTTTTGTGCGAACAGATACGCAGTATTTT
-,TRBJ1-1,TRBV4-1,-,CASSLRRLNTEAFF,TGCGCCAGCAGCCTTCGACGGCTGAACACTGAAGCTTTCTTT
-,TRBJ2-1,TRBV12-3/TRBV12-4,TRBD2,CASSLDGRGGEQFF,TGTGCCAGCAGTTTAGACGGGAGGGGTGGTGAGCAGTTCTTC
many,TRBJ2-1,TRBV10-3,TRBD1,CASTGANEQFF,TGTGCCTCAACAGGGGCCAATGAGCAGTTCTTC
many,TRBJ1-3,TRBV12-3/TRBV12-4,TRBD1,CASSPRTGMGNTIYF,TGTGCCAGCAGTCCCCGGACAGGGATGGGAAACACCATATATTTT
once,TRBJ1-1,TRBV27,-,CASSPRGTNTEAFF,TGTGCCAGCAGTCCCCGGGGCACAAACACTGAAGCTTTCTTT
many,TRBJ1-1,TRBV5-1,-,CASSRDPRTEAFF,TGCGCCAGCAGCCGCGACCCTCGTACTGAAGCTTTCTTT
-,TRBJ2-7,TRBV15,TRBD1,CATGDRTYEQYF,TGTGCCACGGGGGACAGGACCTACGAGCAGTACTTC
large,TRBJ1-2,TRBV12-3/TRBV12-4,-,CASKPDTAYGYTF,TGTGCCAGCAAACCGGACACGGCCTATGGCTACACCTTC
many,TRBJ1-2,TRBV7-2,TRBD1,CASSYPDRDYGYTF,TGTGCCAGCAGCTACCCCGACAGGGACTATGGCTACACCTTC
-,TRBJ2-3,TRBV7-8,-,CASSFDGRTDTQYF,TGTGCCAGCAGCTTCGACGGACGCACAGATACGCAGTATTTT
few,TRBJ1-2,TRBV10-3,-,CAITGTPYGYTF,TGTGCCATCACCGGGACACCTTATGGCTACACCTTC
few,TRBJ1-6,TRBV10-3,-,CAIRDHGTPLHF,TGTGCCATCAGGGACCACGGGACACCCCTCCACTTT
once,TRBJ2-3,TRBV7-2,-,CASSQTGSTDTQYF,TGTGCCAGCAGCCAAACAGGTAGCACAGATACGCAGTATTTT
few,TRBJ1-1,TRBV9,-,CASSDRGGDTEAFF,TGTGCCAGCAGTGATCGAGGTGGGGACACTGAAGCTTTCTTT
few,TRBJ1-5,TRBV12-3/TRBV12-4,-,CASSLLQGGNQPQHF,TGTGCCAGCAGCCTCCTACAGGGTGGAAATCAGCCCCAGCATTTT
-,TRBJ1-1,TRBV23-1,TRBD1,CASSLFDRGNTEAFF,TGCGCCAGCAGTCTATTCGACAGGGGAAACACTGAAGCTTTCTTT
few,TRBJ1-2,TRBV29-1,TRBD1,CSVGQGGDYGYTF,TGCAGCGTTGGACAGGGGGGCGACTATGGCTACACCTTC
-,TRBJ2-1,TRBV20-1,TRBD2,CSARASGRRNEQFF,TGCAGTGCTAGGGCCAGCGGGAGGAGAAATGAGCAGTTCTTC
-,TRBJ1-1,TRBV28,TRBD1,CASSLSGGNTEAFF,TGTGCCAGCAGTTTATCAGGGGGGAACACTGAAGCTTTCTTT
few,TRBJ1-5,TRBV12-3/TRBV12-4,-,CASSLRGGNQPQHF,TGTGCCAGCAGTTTAAGGGGGGGGAATCAGCCCCAGCATTTT
few,TRBJ2-1,TRBV9,TRBD2,CASTGLAGDEQFF,TGTGCCAGCACGGGACTAGCGGGAGATGAGCAGTTCTTC
-,TRBJ2-3,TRBV20-1,-,CSAPGVTDTQYF,TGCAGTGCCCCGGGAGTAACAGATACGCAGTATTTT
few,TRBJ1-5,TRBV28,TRBD1,CASSRRDRRYQPQHF,TGTGCCAGCAGCCGCCGGGACAGGCGCTATCAGCCCCAGCATTTT
-,TRBJ2-3,TRBV12-3/TRBV12-4,TRBD1,CASSKDRDRTDTQYF,TGTGCCAGCAGCAAGGACAGGGACCGCACAGATACGCAGTATTTT
-,TRBJ2-7,TRBV4-3,TRBD1,CASSQNVPTGYYEQYF,TGCGCCAGCAGCCAAAACGTCCCGACAGGGTACTACGAGCAGTACTTC
-,TRBJ1-2,TRBV5-1,-,CASSLAALNFFNYGYTF,TGCGCCAGCAGCTTGGCGGCGCTAAATTTTTTCAACTATGGCTACACCTTC
few,TRBJ1-2,TRBV10-3,-,CAISESGAGYTF,TGTGCCATCAGTGAGTCGGGGGCTGGCTACACCTTC
many,TRBJ2-6,TRBV6-5,-,CASSSSPSNSGANVLTF,TGTGCCAGCAGTTCCAGCCCATCAAACTCTGGGGCCAACGTCCTGACTTTC
many,TRBJ2-1,TRBV9,-,CASSVQPNSYNEQFF,TGTGCCAGCAGCGTACAACCAAACTCCTACAATGAGCAGTTCTTC
few,TRBJ2-1,TRBV6-5,TRBD1,CASSYSGTGGWNEQFF,TGTGCCAGCAGTTACTCCGGGACAGGGGGTTGGAATGAGCAGTTCTTC
few,TRBJ1-2,TRBV4-1,-,CASSQATARANYGYTF,TGCGCCAGCAGCCAAGCGACGGCCCGAGCTAACTATGGCTACACCTTC
-,TRBJ2-3,TRBV12-3/TRBV12-4,TRBD2,CASIPGLLTDTQYF,TGTGCCAGCATCCCGGGACTACTCACAGATACGCAGTATTTT
-,TRBJ2-3,TRBV29-1,-,CSVTGEDSTDTQYF,TGCAGCGTGACTGGAGAAGATAGCACAGATACGCAGTATTTT
-,TRBJ1-3,TRBV9,-,CASSVRPREDTIYF,TGTGCCAGCAGCGTTCGTCCAAGGGAGGACACCATATATTTT
few,TRBJ1-5,TRBV4-2,-,CASSQGGTDQPQHF,TGTGCCAGCAGCCAAGGGGGGACGGACCAGCCCCAGCATTTT
few,TRBJ1-4,TRBV4-3,TRBD1,CASSQRTTGVIEKLFF,TGCGCCAGCAGCCAACGTACGACAGGGGTGATCGAAAAACTGTTTTTT
few,TRBJ1-1,TRBV29-1,TRBD1,CSANRGMGTEAFF,TGCAGCGCAAACAGGGGCATGGGAACTGAAGCTTTCTTT
-,TRBJ2-1,TRBV4-3,-,CASSSPTGPTPTREQFF,TGCGCCAGCAGCTCCCCGACAGGCCCGACCCCTACAAGAGAGCAGTTCTTC
-,TRBJ2-2,TRBV4-2,-,CASSPSTGAANTGELFF,TGTGCCAGCAGCCCCTCGACAGGCGCTGCGAACACCGGGGAGCTGTTTTTT
few,TRBJ1-1,TRBV6-2/TRBV6-3,-,CASTYLDKAFSNTEAFF,TGTGCCAGCACCTACTTAGACAAGGCCTTTTCGAACACTGAAGCTTTCTTT
many,TRBJ1-2,TRBV29-1,TRBD1,CSVSGSTGDYGYTF,TGCAGCGTTTCGGGATCGACAGGGGACTATGGCTACACCTTC
few,TRBJ1-6,TRBV7-2,-,CASSLPGRDSPLHF,TGTGCCAGCAGCTTACCAGGGCGGGATTCACCCCTCCACTTT
-,TRBJ1-1,TRBV18,TRBD1,CASSRPTGMNTEAFF,TGTGCCAGCTCACGACCGACAGGGATGAACACTGAAGCTTTCTTT
-,TRBJ2-5,TRBV29-1,TRBD2,CSVPLAGGETQYF,TGCAGCGTCCCTCTAGCGGGAGGAGAGACCCAGTACTTC
-,TRBJ2-7,TRBV12-3/TRBV12-4,-,CASSPGRRNYEQYF,TGTGCCAGCAGTCCGGGACGAAGAAACTACGAGCAGTACTTC
many,TRBJ2-1,TRBV5-1,-,CATRANWGDNEQFF,TGCGCCACCCGCGCCAACTGGGGGGACAATGAGCAGTTCTTC
-,TRBJ1-5,TRBV24-1,-,CATGDGANQPQHF,TGTGCCACCGGTGACGGGGCGAATCAGCCCCAGCATTTT
-,TRBJ2-3,TRBV7-2,TRBD2,CASSFQLAGEDTQYF,TGTGCCAGCAGCTTCCAACTAGCGGGAGAAGATACGCAGTATTTT
few,TRBJ1-1,TRBV5-6,-,CASSSGLLNTEAFF,TGTGCCAGCAGCTCAGGGCTTCTGAACACTGAAGCTTTCTTT
many,TRBJ1-2,TRBV6-5,-,CASTQGTLYGYTF,TGTGCCAGCACCCAAGGGACACTCTATGGCTACACCTTC
-,TRBJ2-3,TRBV20-1,TRBD1,CSAYPGTGLTDTQYF,TGCAGTGCTTACCCGGGGACAGGGTTGACAGATACGCAGTATTTT
few,TRBJ1-5,TRBV6-2/TRBV6-3,TRBD1,CASSPRAGGYNQPQHF,TGTGCCAGCAGTCCCCGGGCAGGGGGATACAATCAGCCCCAGCATTTT